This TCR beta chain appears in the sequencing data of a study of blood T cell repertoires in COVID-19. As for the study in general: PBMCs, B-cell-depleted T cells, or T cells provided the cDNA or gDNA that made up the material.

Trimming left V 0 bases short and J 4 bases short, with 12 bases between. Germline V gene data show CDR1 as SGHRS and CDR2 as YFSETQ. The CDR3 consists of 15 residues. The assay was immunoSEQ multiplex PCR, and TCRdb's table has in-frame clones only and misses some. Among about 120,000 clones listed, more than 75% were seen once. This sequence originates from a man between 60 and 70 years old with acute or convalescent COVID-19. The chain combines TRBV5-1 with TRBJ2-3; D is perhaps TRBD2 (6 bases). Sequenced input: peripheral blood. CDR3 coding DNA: TGCGCCAGCAGCTTGGAACGGGAGAGGGCAGATACGCAGTATTTT. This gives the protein CASSLERERADTQYF.